These 6 T cell receptor beta chains came from one sample sequenced in a study of blood T cell repertoires in COVID-19. The data were produced by immunoSEQ multiplex PCR, yet TCRdb's version contains in-frame clones alone and is incomplete. The table has tens of thousands of clones, more than 85% seen once; the top ten hold around 7.7%. Material for sequencing was peripheral blood. The receptors originated from a human donor with active COVID-19. The donor label of this sample is uncertain.

For the CDR3, the DNA is TGTGCCAGCTCATCCGGACTAGCGGGGGTCACCGGGGAGCTGTTTTTT. Encoded protein: CASSSGLAGVTGELFF. This rearrangement joins TRBV18 to TRBJ2-2, with TRBD2 matching 13 bases. There are 16 residues in the CDR3. Germline V gene sequence: CDR1 KGHSH, CDR2 LQKENI. The junction had 4 bases not matched to a gene; V was cut back by 5 bases and J by 4 bases.

The sample holds a few counts of this clone. This chain connects TRBV5-1 to TRBJ1-5, with TRBD1 identical over 8 bases. V gave up 4 bases and J gave up 6 bases; unmatched junction bases: 12. Germline lookup yields CDR1 SGHRS and CDR2 YFSETQ. The CDR3 extends over 16 amino acids. This CDR3 reads CASSELETGAGQPQHF. In DNA form, the CDR3 reads TGCGCCAGCAGCGAGTTGGAGACAGGGGCCGGTCAGCCCCAGCATTTT.

CDR3: CASKGPGVEQYF. CDR3 in DNA: TGTGCCAGCAAAGGACCAGGGGTAGAGCAGTACTTC. The V call is TRBV2, the J call TRBJ2-7, with D tentatively TRBD1 (6 bases). This CDR3 has 12 amino acids. CDR1 and CDR2 (germline): SNHLY, FYNNEI. V lost 7 bases and J lost 7, with 14 bases in between. Looking up the rest from reference TRBV2 and TRBJ2-7 gives the full variable domain: EPEVTQTPSHQVTQMGQEVILRCVPISNHLYFYWYRQILGQKVEFLVSFYNNEISEKSEIFDDQFSVERPDGSNFTLKIRSTKLEDSAMYFCASKGPGVEQYFGPGTRLTVT.

V gene TRBV3-1 (or the pseudogene TRBV3-2) combines with J gene TRBJ2-2, with TRBD2 matching 8 bases. Germline V CDR1 and CDR2: LGHDT, YNNKEL (reference sequence). V shed 0 bases and J 5 bases; nucleotides not matched to a gene: 5. CDR3 length equals 16 residues. CDR3 DNA sequence: TGTGCCAGCAGCCAAGAATCGGCTAGCGGGACCGGGGAGCTGTTTTTT. The encoded protein is CASSQESASGTGELFF.

This clone was detected only a few times. The chain has TRBV11-2 and TRBJ1-1; D gene unclear. V was clipped by 0 bases and J by 4 bases, with 12 bases between them. There are 15 residues in the CDR3. Germline V CDR1 and CDR2: SGHAT, FQNNGV. CDR3 loop: CASSLDSQSFTEAFF. The DNA for the CDR3 is TGTGCCAGCAGCTTAGATTCACAGTCGTTCACTGAAGCTTTCTTT.

The chain combines TRBV5-1 with TRBJ2-7; D is ambiguous. The CDR3 length is 12 residues. Germline CDR1 and CDR2: SGHRS and YFSETQ. Trimming shortened V by 0 bases and J by 6 bases, and 7 bases separated the two germline ends. CDR3 loop: CASSLEPPEQYF. The CDR3 nucleotides read TGCGCCAGCAGCTTGGAGCCCCCCGAGCAGTACTTC.